The 16 T cell receptor beta chains in this list originate from one sample, sequenced in a study of Ad26.COV2.S vaccination and SARS-CoV-2 variants. Sequencing was performed with immunoSEQ multiplex PCR; in TCRdb, only in-frame clones are kept and a portion is missing. The sample shows about 370,000 clones, less than 90% of them seen only once. The sample's treatment: roughly 18 received Ad26.COV2.S at low or high dose, single or two shots; about 5 received placebo; per-sample allocation not given. Collection of samples fell on day 63 after the first vaccine or placebo injection. The source was peripheral blood, collected in a trial of Ad26.COV2.S vaccine versus placebo. The source is a person between 18 and 59 years old who received the Ad26.COV2.S COVID-19 vaccine or a placebo.

The CDR3 sequence: CASSLGRTPTRTQYF. CDR3 coding DNA: TGTGCCAGCAGCTTAGGTCGGACCCCCACGCGGACCCAGTACTTC. The rearrangement uses TRBV7-8 and TRBJ2-5; unclear D gene. Germline-derived CDR1 and CDR2 are SGHVS and FQNEAQ. CDR3 length equals 15 residues. Trimming stripped 1 base from V and 7 bases from J, with 16 bases between.

This chain joins TRBV12-3 or TRBV12-4 and TRBJ1-2; D uncertain. V lost 5 bases and J lost 4, with 8 bases in between. CDR3 length: 12 amino acids. Here the CDR3 DNA reads TGTGCCAGCAGTCTGGGGTTCTATGGCTACACCTTC. It is translated as CASSLGFYGYTF.

This chain links TRBV10-1 with TRBJ2-7; TRBD1 matches 8 bases. J gave up 3 bases and V 0 bases, and 1 base lay outside the gene matches. The length of the CDR3 is 14 residues. CDR1 WNHNN and CDR2 SYGVQD come from the germline V gene (reference sequence). In DNA form, the CDR3 reads TGCGCCAGCAGTGAGTCGGGGACAGGCTACGAGCAGTACTTC. The encoded protein is CASSESGTGYEQYF.

V is TRBV11-3 and J is TRBJ2-5; 15 bases agree with TRBD2. Germline V lookup: CDR1 SGHNT, CDR2 YENEEA. The junction had 4 bases not matched to a gene; V was cut back by 5 bases and J by 0 bases. The CDR3 is 17 residues long. The CDR3 DNA is TGTGCCAGCAGCACTGGGACTAGCGGGGGGTACCAAGAGACCCAGTACTTC. It codes for CASSTGTSGGYQETQYF.

This clone turned up a few times. The genes are TRBV5-8 and TRBJ2-7, with D possibly TRBD2 on 5 matching bases. The V gene lost 0 bases and the J gene lost 2 bases, with 12 bases spanning the gap. The CDR3 is 15 amino acids. Per germline, CDR1 SGHTS and CDR2 YDEGEE. The CDR3, as DNA: TGTGCCAGCAGCTTGGCCGGCGGGTTCCCCTACGAGCAGTACTTC. Translation: CASSLAGGFPYEQYF.

The CDR3, as DNA: TGCGCCAGCAGCCTCCAGACGGTAGATACGCAGTATTTT. Translation: CASSLQTVDTQYF. The V gene is TRBV5-1, the J gene TRBJ2-3, with D unresolved. The length of the CDR3 is 13 residues. Germline lookup yields CDR1 SGHRS and CDR2 YFSETQ. The V end lost 4 bases, the J end lost 5 bases, and 11 bases lay between the germline ends.

The CDR3 nucleotides are TGTGCCATACGCCGGGACAGGGCTGCTTTCTTT. This encodes CAIRRDRAAFF. The V call is TRBV10-3, the J call TRBJ1-1; TRBD1 matches 9 bases. With 9 bases clipped from V and 11 bases from J, the junction kept 7 bases outside the gene matches. Germline V gene lookup returns CDR1 ENHRY and CDR2 SYGVKD. The CDR3 length is 11 residues.

The chain recombines TRBV6-5 with TRBJ1-1, with 9 bases fitting TRBD1. This CDR3 spans 14 amino acids. Germline CDR1 is MNHEY and CDR2 is SVGAGI. With V trimmed by 6 bases and J by 5 bases, 7 bases remained unmatched. The CDR3 reads CASSQDRGRTEAFF. DNA of the CDR3: TGTGCCAGCAGCCAGGACAGGGGACGAACTGAAGCTTTCTTT.

This clone was seen only once. The rearrangement uses TRBV2 and TRBJ2-1; perhaps TRBD1 as D (6 bases). V dropped 2 bases and J dropped 7 bases, with 15 bases sitting between them. This CDR3 has 15 amino acids. Germline CDR1 is SNHLY and CDR2 is FYNNEI. The CDR3 sequence: CASSEIRAGVNEQFF. CDR3 nucleotide sequence: TGTGCCAGCAGTGAAATTCGGGCAGGGGTTAATGAGCAGTTCTTC.

The rearrangement uses TRBV11-3 and TRBJ2-4, with D possibly being TRBD1 (6 bases). Trimming shortened V by 5 bases and J by 0 bases, and 11 bases separated the two germline ends. Germline loops: CDR1 SGHNT, CDR2 YENEEA. The CDR3 sequence is 15 residues long. The CDR3 loop is CASSQEGVAKNIQYF. The CDR3 DNA follows: TGTGCCAGCAGCCAAGAGGGGGTAGCCAAAAACATTCAGTACTTC.

This chain links TRBV13 with TRBJ1-1; D not certain. Trimming stripped 3 bases from V and 2 bases from J, with 7 bases between. The CDR3 is 13 amino acids. Germline V CDR1 and CDR2: PRHDT, FYEKMQ (reference sequence). CDR3 in amino acids: CASSFGYNTEAFF. CDR3 DNA: TGTGCCAGCAGCTTTGGGTATAACACTGAAGCTTTCTTT.

To note about this clone: This CDR3 is also generated by other DNA sequences in the sample. This rearrangement joins TRBV27 to TRBJ1-4; D not resolved. The CDR3 totals 14 residues. V was cut by 3 bases and J by 6 bases, with 11 bases left in between. Germline V gives CDR1 MNHEY, CDR2 SMNVEV (reference sequence). The CDR3: CASSLGGFDEKLFF. The CDR3 DNA is TGTGCCAGCAGTTTGGGTGGGTTTGATGAAAAACTGTTTTTT.

V and J are TRBV6-6 and TRBJ2-1, with TRBD2 matching over 9 bases. Trimming at V came to 0 bases and at J to 7 bases, leaving 7 bases not matched to a gene. This CDR3 comprises 16 residues. Per germline, CDR1 MNHNY and CDR2 SVGAGI (reference sequence). In DNA, the CDR3 is TGTGCCAGCAGTTACTCGCGGCTAGCGGGGAAGAATGAGCAGTTCTTC. This translates into CASSYSRLAGKNEQFF.

The CDR3 here is CASILTRGPGQPQHF. For the CDR3, the DNA is TGTGCCAGCATTTTAACCAGGGGGCCCGGTCAGCCCCAGCATTTT. This sequence joins TRBV6-5 and TRBJ1-5; TRBD1 matches at 8 bases. From germline, CDR1 is MNHEY and CDR2 SVGAGI. Germline trimming cut 7 bases from V and 6 bases from J; bases unmatched to any gene: 11. This CDR3 comprises 15 residues.

The chain carries TRBV2 and TRBJ1-1, with a possible D match to TRBD1 (6 bases). The CDR3 covers 13 residues. Germline loops: CDR1 SNHLY, CDR2 FYNNEI. Trimming took 10 bases from V and 0 from J, leaving 12 bases between them. CDR3 in DNA: TGTGCCACCCTCAGGGGTCTGAACACTGAAGCTTTCTTT. It yields the protein CATLRGLNTEAFF.

This sequence joins TRBV7-9 and TRBJ1-5; no firm D call. The germline gives CDR1 SEHNR, CDR2 FQNEAQ (reference sequence). This CDR3 is built from 14 residues. V was shortened by 5 bases and J by 2 bases, with 10 bases between the two germline ends. The CDR3 sequence: CASSREFGNQPQHF. The CDR3 coding sequence is TGTGCCAGCAGCAGGGAGTTCGGCAATCAGCCCCAGCATTTT.